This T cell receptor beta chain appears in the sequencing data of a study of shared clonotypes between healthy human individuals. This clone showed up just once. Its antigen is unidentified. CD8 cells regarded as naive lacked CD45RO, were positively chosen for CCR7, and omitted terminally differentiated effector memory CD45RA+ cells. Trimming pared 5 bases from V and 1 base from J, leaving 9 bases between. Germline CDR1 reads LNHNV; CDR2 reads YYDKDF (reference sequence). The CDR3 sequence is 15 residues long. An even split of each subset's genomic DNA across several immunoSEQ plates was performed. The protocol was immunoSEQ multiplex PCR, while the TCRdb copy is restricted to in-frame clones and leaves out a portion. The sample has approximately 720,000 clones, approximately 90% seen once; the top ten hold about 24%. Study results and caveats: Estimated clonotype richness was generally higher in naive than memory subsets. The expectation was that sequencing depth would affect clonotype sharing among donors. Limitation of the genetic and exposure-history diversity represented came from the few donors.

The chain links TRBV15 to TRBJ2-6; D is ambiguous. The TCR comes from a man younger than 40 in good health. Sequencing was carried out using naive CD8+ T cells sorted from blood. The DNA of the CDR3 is TGTGCCACCAGCCCGATATTTTCTGGGGCCAACGTCCTGACTTTC. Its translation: CATSPIFSGANVLTF.